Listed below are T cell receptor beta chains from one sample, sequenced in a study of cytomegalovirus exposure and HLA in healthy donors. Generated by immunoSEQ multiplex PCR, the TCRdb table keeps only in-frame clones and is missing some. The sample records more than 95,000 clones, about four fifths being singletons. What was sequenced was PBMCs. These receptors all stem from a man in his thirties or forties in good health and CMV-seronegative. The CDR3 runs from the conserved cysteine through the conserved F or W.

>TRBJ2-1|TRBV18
CASSKNGGLNNEQFF
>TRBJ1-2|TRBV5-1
CASSLVGDSYGYTF
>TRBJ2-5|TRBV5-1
CASSLASGEQETQYF
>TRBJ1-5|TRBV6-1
CASRPSQASNQPQHF
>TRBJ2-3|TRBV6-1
CASSEAIQRGGGDTQYF
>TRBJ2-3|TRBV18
CASSSGLPDTQYF
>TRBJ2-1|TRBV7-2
CASSPHSGYNEQFF
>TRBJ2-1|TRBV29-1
CSVVAGAGYNEQFF
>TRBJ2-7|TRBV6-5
CASSSLAGVSYEQYF
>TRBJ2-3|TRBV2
CASNRAGHTDTQYF
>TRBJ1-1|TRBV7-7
CASSLSPGQITKAFF
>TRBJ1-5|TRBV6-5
CASSYDSNSNQPQHF
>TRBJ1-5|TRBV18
CASSQPSQPQHF
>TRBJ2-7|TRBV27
CASSLGTGPYKQYF
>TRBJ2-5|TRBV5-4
CASSIRLDAAQETQYF
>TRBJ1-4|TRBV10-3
CAIAGGIRGEKLFF
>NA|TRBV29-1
CSARTGANYEQYF
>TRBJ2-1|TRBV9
CASSVYPGGNEQFF
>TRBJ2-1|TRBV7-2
CASSPRGGTYNEQFF
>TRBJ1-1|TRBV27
CASSFRRIDTEAFF
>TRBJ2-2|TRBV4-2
CASSQDETGSTGELFF
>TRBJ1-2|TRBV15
CATSVSTNYGYTF
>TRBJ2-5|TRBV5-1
CASSLGVQETQYF
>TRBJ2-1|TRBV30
CACPFLAGGPNEQFF
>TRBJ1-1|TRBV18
CASSPSMGQGYTEAFF
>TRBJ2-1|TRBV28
CASSSPRLAGFEQFF
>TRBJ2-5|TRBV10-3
CAIRGGLAGGETQYF
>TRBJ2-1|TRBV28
CASSLAGDSYNEQFF
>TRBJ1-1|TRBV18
CASSPGTEPKAFF
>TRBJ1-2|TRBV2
CASPLDREENYGYTF
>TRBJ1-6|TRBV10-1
CASSENLNSPLHF
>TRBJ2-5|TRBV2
CASRWGQGEQETQYF
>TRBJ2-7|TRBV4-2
CASSHENGHGKYEQYF
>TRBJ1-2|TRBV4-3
CASSQGDRGRGYTF
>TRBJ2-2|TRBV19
CASEWGTGENTGELFF